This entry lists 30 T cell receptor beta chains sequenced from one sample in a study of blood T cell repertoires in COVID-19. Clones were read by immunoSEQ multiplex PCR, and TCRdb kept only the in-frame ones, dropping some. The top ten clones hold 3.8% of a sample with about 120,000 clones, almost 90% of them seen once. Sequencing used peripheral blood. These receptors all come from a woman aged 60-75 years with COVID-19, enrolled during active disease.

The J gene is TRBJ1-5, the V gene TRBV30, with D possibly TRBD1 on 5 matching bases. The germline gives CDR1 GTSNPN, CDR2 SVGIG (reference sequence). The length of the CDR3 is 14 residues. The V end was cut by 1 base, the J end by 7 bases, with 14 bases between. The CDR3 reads CAWSDGGGRQPQHF. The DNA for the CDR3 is TGTGCCTGGAGTGATGGGGGAGGGAGACAGCCCCAGCATTTT. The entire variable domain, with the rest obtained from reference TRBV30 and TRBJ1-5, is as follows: SQTIHQWPATLVQPVGSPLSLECTVEGTSNPNLYWYRQAAGRGLQLLFYSVGIGQISSEVPQNLSASRPQDRQFILSSKKLLLSDSGFYLCAWSDGGGRQPQHFGDGTRLSIL.

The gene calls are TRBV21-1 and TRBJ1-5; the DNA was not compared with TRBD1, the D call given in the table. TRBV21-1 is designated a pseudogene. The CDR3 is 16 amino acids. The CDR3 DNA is TGTGCCAGCAGCAAACAACCCGACAGGCCCAATCAGCCCCAGCATTTT. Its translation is CASSKQPDRPNQPQHF.

For the CDR3, the DNA is TGTGCCAGCAGCTTAGTGGTAGTGAACACTGAAGCTTTCTTT. Residues: CASSLVVVNTEAFF. The V and J genes are TRBV7-2 and TRBJ1-1; D is unclear. The CDR3 runs 14 residues. Germline V CDR1 and CDR2: SGHTA, FQGNSA. With 1 base removed from V and 0 bases from J, the gap between germline ends came to 6 bases.

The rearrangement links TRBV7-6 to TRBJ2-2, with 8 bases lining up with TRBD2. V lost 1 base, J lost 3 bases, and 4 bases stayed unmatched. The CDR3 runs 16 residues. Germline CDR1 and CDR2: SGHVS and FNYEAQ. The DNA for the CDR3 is TGTGCCAGCAGCTTAGTAGGTAGCGGGGACACCGGGGAGCTGTTTTTT. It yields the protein CASSLVGSGDTGELFF.

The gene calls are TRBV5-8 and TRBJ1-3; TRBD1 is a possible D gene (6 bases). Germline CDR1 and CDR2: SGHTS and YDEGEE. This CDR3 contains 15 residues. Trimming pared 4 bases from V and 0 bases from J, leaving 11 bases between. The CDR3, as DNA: TGTGCCAGCAGCACTGGACAGTACTCTGGAAACACCATATATTTT. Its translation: CASSTGQYSGNTIYF.

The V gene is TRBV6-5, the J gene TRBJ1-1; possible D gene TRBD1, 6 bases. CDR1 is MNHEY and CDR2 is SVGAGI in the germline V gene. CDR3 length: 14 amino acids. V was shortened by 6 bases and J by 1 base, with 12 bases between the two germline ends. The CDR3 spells CASRTQGANTEAFF. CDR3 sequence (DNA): TGTGCCAGCAGGACACAGGGAGCGAACACTGAAGCTTTCTTT.

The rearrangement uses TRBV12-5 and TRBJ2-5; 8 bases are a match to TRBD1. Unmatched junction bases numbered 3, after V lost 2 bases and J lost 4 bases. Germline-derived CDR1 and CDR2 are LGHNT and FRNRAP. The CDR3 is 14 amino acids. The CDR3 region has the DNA TGTGCTAGTGGTTTGATAACAGGGGGAGAGACCCAGTACTTC. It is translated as CASGLITGGETQYF.

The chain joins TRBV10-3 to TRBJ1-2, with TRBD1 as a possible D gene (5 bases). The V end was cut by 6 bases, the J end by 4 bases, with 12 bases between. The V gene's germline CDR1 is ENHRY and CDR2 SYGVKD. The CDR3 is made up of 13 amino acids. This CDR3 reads CAIRGADLYGYTF. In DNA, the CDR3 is TGTGCCATCAGAGGGGCCGATCTCTATGGCTACACCTTC.

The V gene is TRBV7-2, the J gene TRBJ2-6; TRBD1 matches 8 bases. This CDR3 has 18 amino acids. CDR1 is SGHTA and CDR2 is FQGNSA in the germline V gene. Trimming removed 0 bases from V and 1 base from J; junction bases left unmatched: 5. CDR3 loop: CASSLAKWTGSGANVLTF. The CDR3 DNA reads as TGTGCCAGCAGCTTAGCGAAGTGGACAGGGTCTGGGGCCAACGTCCTGACTTTC. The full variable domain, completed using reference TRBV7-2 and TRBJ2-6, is GAGVSQSPSNKVTEKGKDVELRCDPISGHTALYWYRQSLGQGLEFLIYFQGNSAPDKSGLPSDRFSAERTGGSVSTLTIQRTQQEDSAVYLCASSLAKWTGSGANVLTFGAGSRLTVL.

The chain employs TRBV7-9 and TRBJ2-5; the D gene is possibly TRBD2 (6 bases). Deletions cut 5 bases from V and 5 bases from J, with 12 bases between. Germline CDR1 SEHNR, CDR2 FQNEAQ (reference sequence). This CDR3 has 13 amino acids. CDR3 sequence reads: CASSLTSSETQYF. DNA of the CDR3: TGTGCCAGCAGCCTGACTAGTTCTGAGACCCAGTACTTC. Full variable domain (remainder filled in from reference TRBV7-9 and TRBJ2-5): DTGVSQNPRHKITKRGQNVTFRCDPISEHNRLYWYRQTLGQGPEFLTYFQNEAQLEKSRLLSDRFSAERPKGSFSTLEIQRTEQGDSAMYLCASSLTSSETQYFGPGTRLLVL.

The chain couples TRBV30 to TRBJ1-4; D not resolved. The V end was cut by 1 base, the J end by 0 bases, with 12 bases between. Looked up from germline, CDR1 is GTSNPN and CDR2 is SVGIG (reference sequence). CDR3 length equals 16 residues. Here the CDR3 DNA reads TGTGCCTGGAGTGCCGACGACACTGCAACTAATGAAAAACTGTTTTTT. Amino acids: CAWSADDTATNEKLFF. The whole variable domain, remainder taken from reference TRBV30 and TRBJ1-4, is SQTIHQWPATLVQPVGSPLSLECTVEGTSNPNLYWYRQAAGRGLQLLFYSVGIGQISSEVPQNLSASRPQDRQFILSSKKLLLSDSGFYLCAWSADDTATNEKLFFGSGTQLSVL.

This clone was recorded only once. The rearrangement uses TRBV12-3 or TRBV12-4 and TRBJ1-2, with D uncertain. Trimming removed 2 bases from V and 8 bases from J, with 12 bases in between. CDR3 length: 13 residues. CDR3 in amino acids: CASSLKRVQGYTF. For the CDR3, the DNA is TGTGCCAGCAGTTTAAAGAGGGTCCAAGGCTACACCTTC.

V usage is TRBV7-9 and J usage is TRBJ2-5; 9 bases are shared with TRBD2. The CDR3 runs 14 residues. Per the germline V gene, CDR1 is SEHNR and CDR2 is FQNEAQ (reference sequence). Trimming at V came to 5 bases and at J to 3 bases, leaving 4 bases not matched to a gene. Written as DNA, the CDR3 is TGTGCCAGCAGCCCGAGACTAGCGGAAGAGACCCAGTACTTC. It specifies CASSPRLAEETQYF.

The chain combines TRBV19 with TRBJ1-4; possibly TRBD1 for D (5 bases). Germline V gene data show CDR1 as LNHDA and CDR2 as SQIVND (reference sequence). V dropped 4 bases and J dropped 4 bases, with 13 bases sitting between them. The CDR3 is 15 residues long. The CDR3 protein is CASSRRQLFNEKLFF. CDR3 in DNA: TGTGCCAGTAGTAGGAGACAGCTCTTTAATGAAAAACTGTTTTTT.

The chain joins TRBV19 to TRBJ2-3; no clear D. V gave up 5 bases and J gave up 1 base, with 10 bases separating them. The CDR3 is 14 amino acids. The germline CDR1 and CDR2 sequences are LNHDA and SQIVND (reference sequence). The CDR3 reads CASSPPSGTDTQYF. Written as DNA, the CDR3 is TGTGCCAGTAGTCCCCCGTCCGGCACAGATACGCAGTATTTT.

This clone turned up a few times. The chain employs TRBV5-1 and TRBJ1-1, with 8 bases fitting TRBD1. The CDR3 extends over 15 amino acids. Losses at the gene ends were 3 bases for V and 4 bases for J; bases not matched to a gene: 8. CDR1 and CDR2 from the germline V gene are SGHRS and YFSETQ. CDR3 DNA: TGCGCCAGCAGCTCGGGGACAGGTAGGGGCACTGAAGCTTTCTTT. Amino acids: CASSSGTGRGTEAFF.

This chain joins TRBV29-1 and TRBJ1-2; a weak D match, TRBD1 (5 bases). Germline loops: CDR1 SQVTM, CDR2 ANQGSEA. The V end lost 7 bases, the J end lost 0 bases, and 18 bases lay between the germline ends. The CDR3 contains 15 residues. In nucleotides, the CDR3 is TGCAGCGCAACAGGCGGACGGCTAGCTAACTATGGCTACACCTTC. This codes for CSATGGRLANYGYTF.

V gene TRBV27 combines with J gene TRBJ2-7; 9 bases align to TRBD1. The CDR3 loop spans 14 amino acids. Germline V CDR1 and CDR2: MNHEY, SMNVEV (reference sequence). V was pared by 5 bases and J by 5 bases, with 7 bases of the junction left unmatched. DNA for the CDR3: TGTGCCAGCAGTCCAATTCGGACAGGGGACGAGCAGTACTTC. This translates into CASSPIRTGDEQYF.

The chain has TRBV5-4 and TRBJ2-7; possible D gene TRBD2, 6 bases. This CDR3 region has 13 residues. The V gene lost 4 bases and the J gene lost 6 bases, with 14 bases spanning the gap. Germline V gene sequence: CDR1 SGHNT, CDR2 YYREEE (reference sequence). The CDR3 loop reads CASSHAGGVEQYF. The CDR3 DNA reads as TGTGCCAGCAGCCACGCCGGAGGGGTCGAGCAGTACTTC. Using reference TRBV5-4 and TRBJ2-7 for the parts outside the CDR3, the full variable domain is ETGVTQSPTHLIKTRGQQVTLRCSSQSGHNTVSWYQQALGQGPQFIFQYYREEENGRGNFPPRFSGLQFPNYSSELNVNALELDDSALYLCASSHAGGVEQYFGPGTRLTVT.

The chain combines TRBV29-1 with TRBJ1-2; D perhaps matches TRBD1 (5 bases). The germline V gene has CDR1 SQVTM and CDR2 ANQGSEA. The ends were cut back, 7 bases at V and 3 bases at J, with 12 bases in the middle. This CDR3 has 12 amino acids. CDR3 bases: TGCAGCGGTAACAGGCTACACTATGGCTACACCTTC. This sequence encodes CSGNRLHYGYTF.

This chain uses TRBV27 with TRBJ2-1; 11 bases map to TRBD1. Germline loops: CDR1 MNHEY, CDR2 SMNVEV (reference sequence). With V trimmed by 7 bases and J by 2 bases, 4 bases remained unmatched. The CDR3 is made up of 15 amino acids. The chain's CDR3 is CASIPGQGAYNEQFF. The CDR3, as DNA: TGTGCCAGCATACCGGGACAGGGGGCCTACAATGAGCAGTTCTTC.

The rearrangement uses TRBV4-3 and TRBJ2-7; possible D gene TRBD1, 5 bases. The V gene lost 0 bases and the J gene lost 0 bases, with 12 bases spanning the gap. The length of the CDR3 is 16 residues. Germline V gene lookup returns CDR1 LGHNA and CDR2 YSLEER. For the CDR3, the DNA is TGCGCCAGCAGCCAAGATTTAACAGGTCACTCCTACGAGCAGTACTTC. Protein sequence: CASSQDLTGHSYEQYF.

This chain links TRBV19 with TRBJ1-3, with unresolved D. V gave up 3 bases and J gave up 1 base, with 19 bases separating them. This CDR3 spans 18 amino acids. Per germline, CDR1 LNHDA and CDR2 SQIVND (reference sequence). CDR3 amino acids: CASSMGSAARASGNTIYF. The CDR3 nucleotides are TGTGCCAGTAGTATGGGCTCGGCAGCTCGTGCTTCTGGAAACACCATATATTTT. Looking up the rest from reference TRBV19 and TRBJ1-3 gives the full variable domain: DGGITQSPKYLFRKEGQNVTLSCEQNLNHDAMYWYRQDPGQGLRLIYYSQIVNDFQKGDIAEGYSVSREKKESFPLTVTSAQKNPTAFYLCASSMGSAARASGNTIYFGEGSWLTVV.

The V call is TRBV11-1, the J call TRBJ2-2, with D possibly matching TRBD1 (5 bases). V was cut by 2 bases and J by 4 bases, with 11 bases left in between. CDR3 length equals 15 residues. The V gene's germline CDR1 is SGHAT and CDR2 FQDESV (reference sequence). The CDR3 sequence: CASSLSGPVTGELFF. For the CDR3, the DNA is TGTGCCAGCAGCTTATCAGGGCCGGTCACCGGGGAGCTGTTTTTT.

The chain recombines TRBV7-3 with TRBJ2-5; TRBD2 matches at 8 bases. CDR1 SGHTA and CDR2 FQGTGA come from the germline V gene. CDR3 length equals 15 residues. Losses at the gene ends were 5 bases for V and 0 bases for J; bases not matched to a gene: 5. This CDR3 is CASSPGLAYQETQYF. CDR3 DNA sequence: TGTGCCAGCAGCCCTGGACTAGCTTACCAAGAGACCCAGTACTTC.

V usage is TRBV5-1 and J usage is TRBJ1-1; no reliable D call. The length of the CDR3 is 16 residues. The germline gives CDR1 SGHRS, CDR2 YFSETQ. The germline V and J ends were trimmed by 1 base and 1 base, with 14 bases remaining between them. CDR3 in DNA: TGCGCCAGCAGCTTGCAGTCGGCAGGCCCGAACACTGAAGCTTTCTTT. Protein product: CASSLQSAGPNTEAFF. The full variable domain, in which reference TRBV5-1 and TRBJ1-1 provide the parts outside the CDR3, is KAGVTQTPRYLIKTRGQQVTLSCSPISGHRSVSWYQQTPGQGLQFLFEYFSETQRNKGNFPGRFSGRQFSNSRSEMNVSTLELGDSALYLCASSLQSAGPNTEAFFGQGTRLTVV.

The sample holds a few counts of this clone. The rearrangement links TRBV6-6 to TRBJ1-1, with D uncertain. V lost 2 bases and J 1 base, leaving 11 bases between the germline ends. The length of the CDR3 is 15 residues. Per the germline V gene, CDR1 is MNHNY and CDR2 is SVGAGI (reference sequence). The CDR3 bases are TGTGCCAGCAGTTACACGAGATCTTCGAACACTGAAGCTTTCTTT. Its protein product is CASSYTRSSNTEAFF.

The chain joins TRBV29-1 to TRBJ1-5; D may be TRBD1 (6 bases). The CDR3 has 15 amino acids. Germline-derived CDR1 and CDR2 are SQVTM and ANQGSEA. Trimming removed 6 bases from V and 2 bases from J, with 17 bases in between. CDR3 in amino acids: CSVATTGFGNQPQHF. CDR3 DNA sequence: TGCAGCGTGGCCACAACAGGGTTTGGCAATCAGCCCCAGCATTTT.

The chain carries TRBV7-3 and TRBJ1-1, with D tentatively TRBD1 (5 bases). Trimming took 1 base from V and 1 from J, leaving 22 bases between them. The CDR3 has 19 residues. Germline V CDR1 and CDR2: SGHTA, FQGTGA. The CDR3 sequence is CASSLISGVLEGSNTEAFF. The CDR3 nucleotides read TGTGCCAGCAGCTTAATTTCGGGGGTTCTTGAGGGGTCGAACACTGAAGCTTTCTTT. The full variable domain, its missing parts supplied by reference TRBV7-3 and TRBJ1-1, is GAGVSQTPSNKVTEKGKYVELRCDPISGHTALYWYRQSLGQGPEFLIYFQGTGAADDSGLPNDRFFAVRPEGSVSTLKIQRTERGDSAVYLCASSLISGVLEGSNTEAFFGQGTRLTVV.

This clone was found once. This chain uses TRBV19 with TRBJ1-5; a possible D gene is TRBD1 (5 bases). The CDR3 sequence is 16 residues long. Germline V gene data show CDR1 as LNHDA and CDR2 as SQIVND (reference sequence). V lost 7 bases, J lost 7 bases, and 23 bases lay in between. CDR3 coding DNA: TGTGCCAGTACCCATTTTGCCCCAGGGACTCGACAGCCCCAGCATTTT. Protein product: CASTHFAPGTRQPQHF.